A selection of T cell receptor beta chains follows, all from one sample in a study of shared clonotypes between healthy human individuals. The table came from immunoSEQ multiplex PCR; TCRdb's copy has only in-frame clones and leaves some out. The repertoire holds roughly 1,000,000 clones, with around 78% as singletons. The sequencing input was memory CD4+ T cells from PBMCs. These receptors came from a man aged 18 to 30 in good health. Some clones in this sample may be carry-over from other donors' samples. Both conserved end residues are part of each CDR3.

>TRBV23-1|15
CASSGRAFGYNEQFF
>TRBV29-1|13
CSVEVFSGNTIYF
>TRBV6-5|15
CASSYSSRVETEAFF
>TRBV6-1|15
CASRAGTSGMNEQFF
>TRBV6-5|15
CASSYDGGLIRSYTF
>TRBV11-2|17
CASSSLAGRRATGELFF
>TRBV28|15
CASSLSKSGANVLTF
>TRBV5-1|15
CASSPFGAGNTEAFF
>TRBV4-3|14
CASSQHPAYNEQFF
>TRBV6-6|16
CASSYGSGGSNQPQHF
>TRBV7-2|14
CASRLGAGSYEQYF
>TRBV11-3|15
CASSAFAGDTGELFF
>TRBV27|8
CATDTQYF
>TRBV9|12
CASSDRGEKLFF
>TRBV28|12
CASSFLGGGYTF
>TRBV28|12
CASSEGVTEAFF
>TRBV7-2|14
CASSTGDRLNEQFF
>TRBV28|15
CASSFQKPGNTEAFF
>TRBV6-4|13
CASSEGSTDTQYF
>TRBV15|16
CATSQMGGRDYNEQFF
>TRBV28|18
CASKIRQGRREGTDTQYF
>TRBV19|13
CASTTGPGNTIYF
>TRBV23-1|11
CASSQDRELFF
>TRBV6-6|12
CASKREGFGYTF
>TRBV27|15
CASAYRGASNQPQHF
>TRBV13|14
CASSLVSEADEAFF
>TRBV11-2|12
CASSLSGNEQFF
>TRBV28|14
CASSARGGRVKLFF
>TRBV5-6|14
CASSLGRPRNEQYF
>TRBV25-1|14
CASSLDRGQETQYF
>TRBV5-1|16
CASSDGVQGGLLGQYF
>TRBV5-1|16
CASSSMPGQGYYEQYF
>TRBV7-9|13
CASSPNEGRKAFF
>TRBV7-3|13
CASSLSGDNEQFF
>TRBV6-5|14
CASSLTGVDQPQHF
>TRBV28|11
CASSLFNTIYF
>TRBV4-2|16
CASSQAGRSGADTQYF